This note documents a single T cell receptor (beta chain) sequence. This sample is drawn from a study of OX40 agonist ivuxolimab in advanced cancers. Patients had blood sampled at baseline and again on cycle 4 day 1 and cycle 7 day 1. Produced via immunoSEQ multiplex PCR; TCRdb's table is partial and in-frame only. The repertoire consists of tens of thousands of clones, with roughly nine tenths occurring once and the leading ten covering roughly 1.1%. Germline CDR1 MNHEY, CDR2 SVGAGI. The CDR3 has 16 amino acids. The V end was cut by 2 bases, the J end by 1 base, with 11 bases between. Source: CD4+ or CD8+ T cells sorted from blood, taken in a trial of the OX40 agonist ivuxolimab. V is TRBV6-5 and J is TRBJ2-2; D gene uncertain. The clonotype originates from an adult with an advanced solid tumor such as melanoma, head and neck, liver or kidney cancer. The CDR3 loop reads CASSYGRNQNTGELFF. The DNA of the CDR3 is TGTGCCAGCAGTTACGGAAGAAATCAGAACACCGGGGAGCTGTTTTTT.